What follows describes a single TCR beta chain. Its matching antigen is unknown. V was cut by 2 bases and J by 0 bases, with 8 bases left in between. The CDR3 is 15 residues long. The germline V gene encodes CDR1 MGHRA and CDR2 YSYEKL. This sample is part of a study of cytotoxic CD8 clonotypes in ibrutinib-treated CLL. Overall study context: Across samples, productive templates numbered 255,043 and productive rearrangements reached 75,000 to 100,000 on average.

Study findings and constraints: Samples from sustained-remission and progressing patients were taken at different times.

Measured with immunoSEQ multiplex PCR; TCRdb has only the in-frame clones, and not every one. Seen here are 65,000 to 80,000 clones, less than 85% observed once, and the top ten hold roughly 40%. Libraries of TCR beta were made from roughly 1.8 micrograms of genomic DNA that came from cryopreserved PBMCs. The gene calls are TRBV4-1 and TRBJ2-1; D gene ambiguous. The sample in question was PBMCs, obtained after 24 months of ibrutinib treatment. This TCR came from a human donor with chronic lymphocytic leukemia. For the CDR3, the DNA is TGCGCCAGCAGCCAAACCCTGAGCTCCTACAATGAGCAGTTCTTC. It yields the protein CASSQTLSSYNEQFF.